Sequencing of this TCR beta chain was carried out in a study of shared clonotypes between healthy human individuals. A roughly 200 ng quantity of DNA, tens of thousands of T cell genomes, went into the sorted-subset replicate PCRs. Authors' methods: Owing to the provision of junction-only sequences devoid of quality scores by immunoSEQ, filtering differed. Only in-frame clones appear in the TCRdb table, and some are missing; sequencing was by immunoSEQ multiplex PCR. The DNA was the basis for D and trimming; V, J and clone size are from that table. The sample gives some 2.3 million clones, approximately 95% of which show up once; about 0.41% is in the top ten. Trimming removed 2 bases from V and 2 bases from J, with 14 bases in between. This CDR3 has 16 amino acids. The germline V gene has CDR1 KGHSH and CDR2 LQKENI.

Material for sequencing was naive CD4+ T cells from PBMCs. Documented subset: CD45RA+ positively selected. This sequence was found in a man aged 18 to 30 in good health. Some clones in this sample may be carry-over from other donors' samples. V gene TRBV18 combines with J gene TRBJ2-3; D is undetermined. The CDR3 DNA reads as TGTGCCAGCTCACCAGGGTCAGTACCACACACAGATACGCAGTATTTT. This gives the protein CASSPGSVPHTDTQYF.